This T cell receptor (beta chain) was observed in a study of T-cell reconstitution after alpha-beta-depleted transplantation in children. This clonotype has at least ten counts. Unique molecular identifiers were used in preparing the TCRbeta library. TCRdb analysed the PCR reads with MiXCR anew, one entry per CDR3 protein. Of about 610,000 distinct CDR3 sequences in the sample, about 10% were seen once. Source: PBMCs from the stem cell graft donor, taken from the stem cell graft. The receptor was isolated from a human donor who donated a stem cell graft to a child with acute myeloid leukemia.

The CDR3 protein is CASSVSGETQYF. In nucleotides, the CDR3 is TGTGCCAGCAGCGTTAGCGGCGAGACCCAGTACTTC. This chain joins TRBV11-1 and TRBJ2-5; tentative D call: TRBD2 (6 bases). The germline V gene encodes CDR1 SGHAT and CDR2 FQDESV (reference sequence). The CDR3 length is 12 residues. Trimming removed 5 bases from V and 5 bases from J, with 9 bases in between.